These 2 T cell receptor beta chains came from one sample sequenced in a study of cytomegalovirus exposure and HLA in healthy donors. Libraries were prepared by immunoSEQ multiplex PCR; TCRdb keeps only in-frame clonotypes and omits some of them. The sample holds 160,000 or so clones, approximately 80% seen once. What was sequenced was PBMCs. All receptors come from a man aged 25-40 years in good health and CMV-seropositive.

The rearrangement uses TRBV9 and TRBJ1-3; a possible D gene is TRBD1 (5 bases). V shed 0 bases and J shed 0 bases, with 10 bases lying between them. This CDR3 region has 16 residues. The germline V gene has CDR1 SGDLS and CDR2 YYNGEE. The DNA of the CDR3 is TGTGCCAGCAGCGTAGCTTACAGGAGCTCTGGAAACACCATATATTTT. Translating gives CASSVAYRSSGNTIYF. Full variable domain (missing parts from reference TRBV9 and TRBJ1-3): DSGVTQTPKHLITATGQRVTLRCSPRSGDLSVYWYQQSLDQGLQFLIQYYNGEERAKGNILERFSAQQFPDLHSELNLSSLELGDSALYFCASSVAYRSSGNTIYFGEGSWLTVV.

A note on this clone: Germline is not matched at one junction end, which may reflect a read error. The V gene is TRBV7-7, the J gene TRBJ2-1; 14 bases line up with TRBD2. This CDR3 contains 15 residues. Germline V gene data show CDR1 as SSHAT and CDR2 as FNYEAQ (reference sequence). CDR3 region: CASSQTSGGANEQFF. CDR3 nucleotide sequence: TGTGCTAGCAGCCAGACTAGCGGGGGGGCAAATGAGCAGTTCTTC.